This TCR beta chain is from a study of monozygotic twins with inflammatory bowel disease. From the 5' RACE reads, TCRdb lists one entry per CDR3 protein and no DNA. This sample's clone table lists approximately 400,000 distinct CDR3 sequences. This CDR3 contains 14 residues. CDR1 MGHRA and CDR2 YSYEKL come from the germline V gene. Whole blood that had not undergone T cell sorting provided the isolated total RNA. The receptor comes from a human donor with ulcerative colitis or Crohn's disease, or a healthy co-twin of an affected twin (not recorded which). The chain couples TRBV4-1 to TRBJ1-4; TCRdb proposes TRBD1, but this gene call is untestable without DNA. Sequencing input: blood. CDR3 sequence: CASSQVGGGEKLFF.